The entry below describes one T cell receptor (beta chain). This sample was taken from a study of T cell changes during pregnancy in multiple sclerosis. The trim removed 1 base at V and 4 bases at J, leaving 4 bases unmatched. This CDR3 region has 16 residues. Germline V gene sequence: CDR1 SGHRS, CDR2 YFSETQ. Only in-frame clones appear in the TCRdb table, and some are missing; sequencing was by immunoSEQ multiplex PCR. This sample has approximately 100,000 clones; 85% to 95% occur once, and the top ten carry over 0.8%. The chain uses TRBV5-1 and TRBJ2-3; TRBD2 matches at 12 bases. This TCR came from a female donor with multiple sclerosis, enrolled in a pregnancy study. The source material was peripheral blood, sampled before pregnancy. The CDR3 sequence is CASSLSLAGGADTQYF. In nucleotides, the CDR3 is TGCGCCAGCAGCTTGTCCCTAGCGGGGGGGGCAGATACGCAGTATTTT.